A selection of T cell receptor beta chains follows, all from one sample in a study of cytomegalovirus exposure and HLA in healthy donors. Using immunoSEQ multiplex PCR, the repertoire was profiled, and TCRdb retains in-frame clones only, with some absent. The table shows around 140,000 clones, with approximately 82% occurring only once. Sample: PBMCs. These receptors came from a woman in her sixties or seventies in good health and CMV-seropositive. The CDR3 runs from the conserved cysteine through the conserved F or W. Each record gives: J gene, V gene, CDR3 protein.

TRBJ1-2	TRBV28	CASSLTRGDGYTF
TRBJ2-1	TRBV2	CASRMGTLPYNEQFF
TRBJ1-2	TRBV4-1	CASSPGSASYGYTF
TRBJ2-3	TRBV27	CASSTYRAQSTDTQYF
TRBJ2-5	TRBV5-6	CASSHTGGSDGTQYF
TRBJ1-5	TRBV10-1	CASTCLGGRYQPQHF
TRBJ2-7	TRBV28	CASSLESHEQYF
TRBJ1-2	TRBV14	CASSQHDRGLGGYTF
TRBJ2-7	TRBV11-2	CASSLGWSRDSSSYEQYF
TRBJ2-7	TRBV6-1	CASSMHRGVYEQYF
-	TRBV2	CASNPSRGPYEQYF
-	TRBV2	CASSEGGGVRYEQYF
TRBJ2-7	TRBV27	CASSFQGFEASYEQYF
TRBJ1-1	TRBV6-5	CASSYRQQDLNTEAFF
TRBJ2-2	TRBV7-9	CASSRDTHTGELFF
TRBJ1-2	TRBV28	CASTRTGSSYGYTF
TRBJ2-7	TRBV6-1	CATLDRPRYEQYF
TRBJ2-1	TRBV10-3	CAIGLNEQFF
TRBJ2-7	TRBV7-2	CASSSNRVHDEQYF
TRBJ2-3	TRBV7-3	CASSLGTRDTQYF
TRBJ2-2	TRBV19	CASSRGSNTGELFF
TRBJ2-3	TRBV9	CASSRGGSADTQYF
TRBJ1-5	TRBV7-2	CASSPSTNQPQHF
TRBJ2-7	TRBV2	CASGWDRVYEQYF
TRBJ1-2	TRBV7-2	CASSFQGSGGYTF
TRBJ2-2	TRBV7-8	CASSLSEKNTGELFF
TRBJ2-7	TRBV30	CAWSPLGLAGVGEQYF
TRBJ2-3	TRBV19	CASRRGRGNTQYF
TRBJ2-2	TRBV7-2	CASSLTLADGELFF
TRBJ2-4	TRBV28	CASSPPRGMGKNIQYF
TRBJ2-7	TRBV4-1	CASSQEIDRYWTYEQYF
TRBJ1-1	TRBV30	CAWNMRGLNTEAFF
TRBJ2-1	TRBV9	CASSVAPGTSGREFF
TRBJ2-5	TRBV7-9	CASTGRASGRVYDETQYF
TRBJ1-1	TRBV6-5	CASSSAQNLEAFF
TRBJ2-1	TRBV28	CASSFGGLAYNEQFF
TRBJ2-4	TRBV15	CATSSPHEVAAQNIQYF
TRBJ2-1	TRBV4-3	CASSQGLIGHNEQFF
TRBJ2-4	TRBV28	CASSSLGGRGPNIQYF
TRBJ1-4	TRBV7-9	CASSWGTGDEKLFF
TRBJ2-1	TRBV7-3	CASSPGGNDEQFF
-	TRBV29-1	CSVVQGQVQREQYF
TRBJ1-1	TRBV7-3	CASSPGLNTEAFF
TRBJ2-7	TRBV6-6	CASSKGQGTYEQYF
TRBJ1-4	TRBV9	CASSVGQTYDQKLFF
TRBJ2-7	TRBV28	CASGLQGLYEQYF
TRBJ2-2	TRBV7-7	CASSAGAGELFF
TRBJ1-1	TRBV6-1	CASSKPTGGGTEAFF
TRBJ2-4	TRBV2	CASSSGLGNIQYF
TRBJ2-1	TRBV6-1	CASSEPLGPPSNEQFF